Listed below are T cell receptor beta chains from one sample, sequenced in a study of vaccination and CD4 T cells after COVID-19. Their specific antigens are unknown. TCRdb reprocessed the PCR reads with MiXCR, giving one entry per CDR3 protein. The sample holds some 10,000 distinct CDR3 sequences; approximately 60% are singletons and the top ten take roughly 30%. Sequencing was performed on CD4+ T cells from blood, cultured in vitro. The origin of the receptors is a human donor who had recovered from COVID-19. CDR3s include the opening cysteine and the closing phenylalanine or tryptophan. A D gene is named only where the DNA matches it firmly. Only part of the rows carry a size: once, few, many, or a class if the clone is expanded.

TRBV20-1,TRBD2,TRBJ2-1,NA,TGCAGTGCTGTCGCGGGAGGGGGCTACAATGAGCAGTTCTTC,CSAVAGGGYNEQFF
TRBV15,TRBD1,TRBJ2-2,NA,TGTGCCACCAGCAGAGACGACAGGGCCGATACCGGGGAGCTGTTTTTT,CATSRDDRADTGELFF
TRBV4-1,NA,TRBJ1-4,NA,TGCGCCAGCAGCCAAGATGGAGTGGCCGTTGAAAAACTGTTTTTT,CASSQDGVAVEKLFF
TRBV5-1,NA,TRBJ2-6,NA,TGCGCCAGCAGCTTGGGGGCAGGGGGGGCCAACGTCCTGACTTTC,CASSLGAGGANVLTF
TRBV5-1,NA,TRBJ1-5,NA,TGCGCCAGCAGCTCCGGGGGAGGGGGTAGCAATCAGCCCCAGCATTTT,CASSSGGGGSNQPQHF
TRBV27,TRBD1,TRBJ2-5,NA,TGTGCCAGCAGTTCTACGACAGGGGGTGGGGAGACCCAGTACTTC,CASSSTTGGGETQYF
TRBV28,NA,TRBJ1-2,few,TGTGCCAGCAGCCCCACAGCCGGGGGATATGGCTACACCTTC,CASSPTAGGYGYTF
TRBV18,NA,TRBJ1-2,NA,TGTGCCAGCTCCCCGGACTTACAATATGGCTACACCTTC,CASSPDLQYGYTF
TRBV6-5,NA,TRBJ1-2,NA,TGTGCCAGCAGTTACTCTTGGGGGGACTATGGCTACACCTTC,CASSYSWGDYGYTF
TRBV7-2,NA,TRBJ2-2,NA,TGTGCCAGCAGCCCCCGGACAACCGGGGAGCTGTTTTTT,CASSPRTTGELFF
TRBV20-1,TRBD1,TRBJ1-1,NA,TGCAGTGCAACGACAGGACAGGGTGGGGCTGAAGCTTTCTTT,CSATTGQGGAEAFF
TRBV7-3,NA,TRBJ1-1,NA,TGTGCCAGCAGCCCCGGACAGAACACTGAAGCTTTCTTT,CASSPGQNTEAFF
TRBV20-1,NA,TRBJ1-2,NA,TGCAGTGCTAGAGATAATTTAGGTACGGGAGACTATGGCTACACCTTC,CSARDNLGTGDYGYTF
TRBV10-3,NA,TRBJ1-1,NA,TGTGCCGCGCGACGGGGGATGAACACTGAAGCTTTCTTT,CAARRGMNTEAFF
TRBV7-8,NA,TRBJ2-1,NA,TGTGCCAGCAGCTTACTTACTAGATACAATGAGCAGTTCTTC,CASSLLTRYNEQFF
TRBV12-3/TRBV12-4,NA,TRBJ2-1,few,TGTGCCAGCACTTCGGACCGCCATAATGAGCAGTTCTTC,CASTSDRHNEQFF
TRBV2,NA,TRBJ2-7,NA,TGTGCCAGCAGTGATGACGGATACGAGCAGTACTTC,CASSDDGYEQYF
TRBV19,TRBD1,TRBJ1-2,few,TGTGCCAGTAGTATAGACCTTTCCCCTCGACAGGGGAACTATGGCTACACCTTC,CASSIDLSPRQGNYGYTF
TRBV20-1,TRBD1,TRBJ1-2,few,TGCAGTGCTAGGGCTGACAGGGAGGGTGATGGCTACACCTTC,CSARADREGDGYTF
TRBV27,TRBD1,TRBJ2-7,once,TGTGCCAGCAGTTTAGGGACAGGACCTACGTACGAGCAGTACTTC,CASSLGTGPTYEQYF
TRBV7-9,TRBD2,TRBJ2-3,NA,TGTGCCAGCAGCTCCCAGACTAGCGCCTCAGATACGCAGTATTTT,CASSSQTSASDTQYF
TRBV2,TRBD1,TRBJ1-2,few,TGTGCCACCCTCAGGGGGGTCAACTATGGCTACACCTTC,CATLRGVNYGYTF
TRBV7-2,NA,TRBJ2-7,NA,TGTGCCAGCAGCTCTGACTACAGGGGAGGTTACGAGCAGTACTTC,CASSSDYRGGYEQYF
TRBV7-9,TRBD2,TRBJ2-3,NA,TGTGCCAGCAGCTTAGGGGAGGGACTAAACACAGATACGCAGTATTTT,CASSLGEGLNTDTQYF
TRBV20-1,NA,TRBJ2-1,NA,TGCAGTGCCGGAGGGGAGAGCTCCTACAATGAGCAGTTCTTC,CSAGGESSYNEQFF
TRBV6-2/TRBV6-3,TRBD2,TRBJ2-5,NA,TGTGCCAGCAGTACCGGGACTAGCGGCGAGACCCAGTACTTC,CASSTGTSGETQYF
TRBV28,NA,TRBJ2-3,few,TGTGCCAGCAAAAGCGGCTCTAGCACAGATACGCAGTATTTT,CASKSGSSTDTQYF
TRBV6-1,NA,TRBJ1-5,few,TGTGCCAGCAGTGAAGGACAGACCTATAGCAATCAGCCCCAGCATTTT,CASSEGQTYSNQPQHF
TRBV25-1,NA,TRBJ1-2,NA,TGTGCCAGCAGTCGAGGCAGGCCGGATCTCTATGGCTACACCTTC,CASSRGRPDLYGYTF
TRBV6-2/TRBV6-3,NA,TRBJ2-7,NA,TGTGCCAGCAGTATGAGCTCCTACGAGCAGTACTTC,CASSMSSYEQYF
TRBV11-3,TRBD2,TRBJ2-1,NA,TGTGCCAGCAGCTTAGGGGGCAGCGGGAGCTATGAGCAGTTCTTC,CASSLGGSGSYEQFF
TRBV19,NA,TRBJ2-7,few,TGTGCCAGTAGTAGCCGGGACACCACCTACGAGCAGTACTTC,CASSSRDTTYEQYF
TRBV20-1,NA,TRBJ1-6,NA,TGCAGTGCTAGATCACCAGGGAGCTCCTATAATTCACCCCTCCACTTT,CSARSPGSSYNSPLHF
TRBV7-3,NA,TRBJ2-2,NA,TGTGCCAGCAGCTCCGGGGGAGTCAGCGGGGAGCTGTTTTTT,CASSSGGVSGELFF
TRBV6-5,NA,TRBJ2-6,NA,TGTGCCAGCAGTTACGTTCTGAGGGTAGTCTCCTCTGGGGCCAACGTCCTGACTTTC,CASSYVLRVVSSGANVLTF
TRBV7-2,NA,TRBJ2-5,NA,TGTGCCAGCAGCTTAGGGCGGCAAGAGACCCAGTACTTC,CASSLGRQETQYF
TRBV7-9,TRBD2,TRBJ2-5,NA,TGTGCCAGCAGCTTCGCTAGCGGGAGCCGGTACCAAGAGACCCAGTACTTC,CASSFASGSRYQETQYF
TRBV7-2,TRBD1,TRBJ2-7,once,TGTGCCAGCAGCTTAGACAGGGGGCCGTACGAGCAGTACTTC,CASSLDRGPYEQYF
TRBV10-3,NA,TRBJ2-3,NA,TGTGCCAGCAGCAAGGACGCGTCGAGCACAGATACGCAGTTTTTT,CASSKDASSTDTQFF
TRBV4-2,TRBD1,TRBJ1-1,NA,TGTGCCAGCAGCCAAGATAGTCCCGGGACAGCTGAAGCTTTCTTT,CASSQDSPGTAEAFF